The rows below give T cell receptor beta chains drawn from one sample of a study of human T cells and chemical hapten exposure. Via MiXCR, TCRdb re-called the RACE reads, giving one row per CDR3 protein. Of about 190,000 distinct CDR3 sequences detected, around 25% appear once; the ten largest clones hold roughly 2.5%. The source was whole blood, collected in connection with sensitization to the hapten diphenylcyclopropenone (DPC). The receptors were gathered from a woman aged 40 to 50 with alopecia areata. Some clones in this sample may be carry-over from other donors' samples. Both conserved end residues are part of each CDR3. D genes are given only for firm matches. Some rows mark clone size as missing; the rest say once, few, many or name a class of expanded clone.

TRBJ2-1 | 13 | . | . | TRBV11-1 | TGTGCCAGCAGCAACCGGGGCTACAATGAGCAGTTCTTC | CASSNRGYNEQFF
TRBJ2-3 | 15 | . | . | TRBV28 | TGTGCCAGCAGTTGGGGCGGACTTAGAGCAGATACGCAGTATTTT | CASSWGGLRADTQYF
TRBJ1-1 | 16 | once | . | TRBV4-1 | TGCGCCAGCAGCCAAGGGGCAGGAGGGTTCGGCACTGAAGCTTTCTTT | CASSQGAGGFGTEAFF
TRBJ1-5 | 15 | few | . | TRBV3-1 | TGTGCCAGCAGCCAAGGAGGACAGCCGAATCAGCCCCAGCATTTT | CASSQGGQPNQPQHF
TRBJ2-3 | 16 | . | . | TRBV27 | TGTGCCAGCAGCTCGAGCGCGGGACTGTTCACAGATACGCAGTATTTT | CASSSSAGLFTDTQYF
TRBJ2-5 | 13 | many | . | TRBV7-9 | TGTGCCAGCAGCTTGAGCGGGCAAGAGACCCAGTACTTC | CASSLSGQETQYF
TRBJ2-3 | 15 | . | TRBD2 | TRBV20-1 | TGCAGTGCTCTGACGACTAGCGGGATACCAGATACGCAGTATTTT | CSALTTSGIPDTQYF
TRBJ2-1 | 13 | many | . | TRBV20-1 | TGCAGTGAGACCGACAGGACGTACAATGAGCAGTTCTTC | CSETDRTYNEQFF
TRBJ2-3 | 17 | many | . | TRBV5-4 | TGTGCCAGCATGTCTGGCGGGACGGTCGTAGCCACAGATACGCAGTATTTT | CASMSGGTVVATDTQYF
TRBJ2-6 | 17 | few | TRBD2 | TRBV19 | TGTGCCAGTAGTAGTCTAGCGGGAAACTCTGGGGCCAACGTCCTGACTTTC | CASSSLAGNSGANVLTF
TRBJ2-3 | 14 | few | TRBD2 | TRBV24-1 | TGTGCCACCAGTGATCGGACTAGTCCGCATACGCAGTATTTT | CATSDRTSPHTQYF
TRBJ1-3 | 15 | few | . | TRBV6-6 | TGTGCCAGCAGTTACAAACAGGGCTCTGGAAACACCATATATTTT | CASSYKQGSGNTIYF
TRBJ2-7 | 15 | . | . | TRBV7-2 | TGTGCCAGCAGCTTAAATACTGGGAGTTCTTACGAGCAGTACTTC | CASSLNTGSSYEQYF
TRBJ2-7 | 21 | few | TRBD2 | TRBV28 | TGTGCCAGCAGGTCCGGGCGGGGGCGCGGGACTAGCGGGAGGCCGGACTACGAGCAGTACTTC | CASRSGRGRGTSGRPDYEQYF
TRBJ1-6 | 15 | . | . | TRBV7-9 | TGTGCCAGCAGCTTAGGTTCCGTGGATAATTCACCCCTCCACTTT | CASSLGSVDNSPLHF
TRBJ2-7 | 15 | . | TRBD2 | TRBV20-1 | TGCAGTGCTAGTCTCTCTCCCAGCGGGAGATATGAGCAGTACTTC | CSASLSPSGRYEQYF
TRBJ2-3 | 15 | few | TRBD2 | TRBV27 | TGTGCCAGCAGTTTAGCGGGAGGGCCGGCAGATACGCAGTATTTT | CASSLAGGPADTQYF
TRBJ1-4 | 16 | . | TRBD1 | TRBV4-1 | TGCGCCAGCAGCCAAGCCACAGGGGTGACTAATGAAAAACTGTTTTTT | CASSQATGVTNEKLFF
TRBJ2-7 | 17 | . | TRBD1 | TRBV10-3 | TGTGCCATCAGTGAGTCTAGTCCGGGGACAGGGATCGGCGAGCAGTACTTC | CAISESSPGTGIGEQYF
TRBJ2-5 | 12 | . | . | TRBV6-2/TRBV6-3 | TGTGCCAGCAGTTACTCGGGAGAGACCCAGTACTTC | CASSYSGETQYF
TRBJ2-1 | 17 | . | TRBD2 | TRBV7-9 | TGTGCCAGCAGCTTACTTACTAGCGGAAGCTCCTACAATGAGCAGTTCTTC | CASSLLTSGSSYNEQFF
TRBJ2-4 | 14 | few | . | TRBV27 | TGTGCCAGCAACCCTCAGGGGACCAAAAACATTCAGTACTTC | CASNPQGTKNIQYF
TRBJ2-3 | 14 | . | . | TRBV20-1 | TGCAGTGCTAGAGTCGGGAGTTCGGGAGATACGCAGTATTTT | CSARVGSSGDTQYF
TRBJ1-4 | 14 | . | . | TRBV4-2 | TGTGCCAGCAGCCAGGGGGTTGATAATGAAAAACTGTTTTTT | CASSQGVDNEKLFF
TRBJ1-5 | 12 | . | . | TRBV6-4 | TGTGCCAGCAGTGGAATGGATCAGCCCCAGCATTTT | CASSGMDQPQHF
TRBJ1-1 | 14 | . | TRBD1 | TRBV9 | TGTGCCAGCAGCAGACAGGGGAAAAACACTGAAGCTTTCTTT | CASSRQGKNTEAFF
TRBJ2-7 | 11 | few | . | TRBV18 | TGTGCCAGCTCACCGGGCCACGAGCAGTACTTC | CASSPGHEQYF
TRBJ1-1 | 16 | . | TRBD1 | TRBV4-1 | TGCGCCAGCAGCCAAGCTAACAGGGGGATGAACACTGAAGCTTTCTTT | CASSQANRGMNTEAFF
TRBJ1-1 | 12 | . | . | TRBV12-3/TRBV12-4 | TGTGCCAGCAGCTCAAGGACAGCCTCCGCTTTCTTT | CASSSRTASAFF
TRBJ2-2 | 15 | few | . | TRBV6-4 | TGTGCCAGCAGTGACTCGGCCGATAACACCGGGGAGCTGTTTTTT | CASSDSADNTGELFF
TRBJ2-2 | 16 | few | . | TRBV6-2/TRBV6-3 | TGTGCCAGCAGAGCCAGCCTGGGAGGAAGCACCGGGGAGCTGTTTTTT | CASRASLGGSTGELFF
TRBJ2-5 | 14 | few | . | TRBV5-1 | TGCGCCAGCAGCTTGGTTGGGCAGCAAGAGACCCAGTACTTC | CASSLVGQQETQYF
TRBJ2-1 | 15 | . | . | TRBV6-5 | TGTGCCAGCAGTCGAGGGTCGGCCATCTACAATGAGCAGTTCTTC | CASSRGSAIYNEQFF
TRBJ2-3 | 14 | few | . | TRBV27 | TGTGCCACCGGCCCGGGAGACGGCACAGATACGCAGTATTTT | CATGPGDGTDTQYF
TRBJ2-1 | 14 | . | . | TRBV29-1 | TGCAGCGCCGGGCCCCCCATCTCCTACAATGAGCAGTTCTTC | CSAGPPISYNEQFF
TRBJ2-3 | 15 | few | . | TRBV20-1 | TGCAGTGCTAGAGGAGGTTTTGGCAGCACAGATACGCAGTATTTT | CSARGGFGSTDTQYF
TRBJ1-4 | 15 | . | . | TRBV4-3 | TGCGCCAGCAGCCAAGATTGGGGGGCTGGTGAAAAACTGTTTTTT | CASSQDWGAGEKLFF